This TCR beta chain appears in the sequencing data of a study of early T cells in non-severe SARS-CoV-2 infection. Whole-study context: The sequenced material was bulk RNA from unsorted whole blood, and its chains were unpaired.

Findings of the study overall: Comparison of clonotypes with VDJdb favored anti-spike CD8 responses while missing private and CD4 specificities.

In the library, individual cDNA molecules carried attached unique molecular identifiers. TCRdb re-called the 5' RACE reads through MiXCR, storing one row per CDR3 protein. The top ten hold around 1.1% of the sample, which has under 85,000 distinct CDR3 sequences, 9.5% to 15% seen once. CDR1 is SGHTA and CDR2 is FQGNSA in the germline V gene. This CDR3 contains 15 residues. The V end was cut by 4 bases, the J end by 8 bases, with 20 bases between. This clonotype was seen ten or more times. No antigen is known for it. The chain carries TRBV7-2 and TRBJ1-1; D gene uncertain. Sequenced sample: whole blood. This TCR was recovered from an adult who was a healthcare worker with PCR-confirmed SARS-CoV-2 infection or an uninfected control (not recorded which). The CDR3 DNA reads TGTGCCAGCAGCTGGCCCGACTGGGGAATCAGGGAAGCTTTCTTT. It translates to CASSWPDWGIREAFF.